The subject of this entry is one TCR beta chain. This clone occurred a few times. Its antigen specificity is not known. Per-base qualities were not stored, and no clone one base away is much larger. The data derive from a study of a mutant IDH1 vaccine in newly diagnosed glioma (dated by TCRdb to the early 2020s). With regard to the full study: Vaccination began 4-6 weeks after radiotherapy alone, or alongside temozolomide cycles in the chemotherapy-containing groups. Of the roughly 33 treated patients, approximately 62% were male and approximately 38% were female, and a mean age of 40.4 years was recorded. Prior to enrollment, patients had been given standard therapy consisting of radiotherapy alone, temozolomide alone, or radiochemotherapy with temozolomide, with the combination given to most patients. The week-35 safety follow-up was designated visit V12, and the week-47 end of study was designated visit V13. Peripheral blood was collected at six visits: V03 (baseline), V05, V07, V10, V12 and V13. For exploratory analyses, longitudinal TCRB deep sequencing was carried out in about 26 treated patients wherever samples were available.

To prepare the library, the immunoSEQ multiplex PCR assay was applied. Following the manufacturer's protocol, the hsTCRB Kit was used to amplify rearranged TCR beta chain sequences. An Illumina MiSeq was used to sequence the TCRB libraries. Per the source publication's procedure: The kit vendor's proprietary platform handled demultiplexing, trimming and gene mapping. Imported from immuneACCESS, the table was reduced by TCRdb to in-frame sequences with V and J called. These copies leave out some clones; in studies compared against another copy, an unresolved V gene accounts for under half, and the cause of the remainder is not known. V and J calls and clone size come straight from that table; D and trimming were deduced from the DNA. Recorded for this sample are 90,000 to 100,000 clones; roughly 89% of them occurred a single time. In total, the top ten clones hold roughly 0.81% of the sample. Overall study results and their limits: It was noted by the authors that analyses of patient blood samples could not be reproduced owing to sample limitations. Changes in the top peripheral T cell clonotypes picked up by TCRB sequencing did not appear to be linked to pseudoprogression. Across multiple MHC alleles, vaccine-induced immune responses were seen in 90% to 95% of patients. Availability determined which PBMC samples were chosen for TCRB deep sequencing.

The sample's time point label is to be understood as: week 47, end of study. Every vaccine dose consisted of 300 ug of a 20-mer mutant IDH1 peptide in Montanide, administered subcutaneously together with topical imiquimod. Patients received eight vaccinations in weeks 1, 3, 5, 7, 11, 15, 19 and 23, corresponding to visits V03 through V10. Newly diagnosed WHO grade 3 or 4 IDH1-mutant astrocytomas showing loss of nuclear ATRX were present in the donors. The samples were drawn from NOA16, a multicentre, single-arm, open-label phase I trial in Germany that tested a mutant IDH1 peptide vaccine in humans for the first time. Genomic DNA for TCRB sequencing was isolated from EDTA blood with the DNeasy Blood and Tissue Kit. Germline trimming: 5 bases from V, 3 bases from J; junction bases outside gene matches: 5. From cysteine to phenylalanine, the CDR3 is 14 amino acids long. The entry retains the CDR3 DNA only, 42 bases that are in frame from base 1. The germline V gene (reference sequence) yields SEHNR for CDR1 and FQNEAQ for CDR2.

The V gene is TRBV7-9 and the J gene is TRBJ1-1; a stretch of 8 junction bases matches TRBD1. The sequencing here drew on PBMCs, taken from a glioma patient whose treatment included an IDH1 peptide vaccine. The origin of this receptor is a woman between 50 and 59 years old with glioma. For the CDR3, the sequence is CASSRQGRDTEAFF. The base sequence is TGTGCCAGCAGCCGACAGGGGAGGGACACTGAAGCTTTCTTT.